This TCR beta chain was sequenced for a study of control samples from healthy donors and cancer patients. The table came from immunoSEQ multiplex PCR; TCRdb's copy has only in-frame clones and leaves some out. Of approximately 130,000 clones in the sample, about 90% were seen once. The TCR comes from a man in his fifties or sixties in good health. The sequenced sample was blood.

For the CDR3, the DNA is TGTGCCAGCAGTTACTCAGAAAGGAGAAACACTGAAGCTTTCTTT. It translates to CASSYSERRNTEAFF. The rearrangement uses TRBV6-5 and TRBJ1-1; D gene uncertain. Per germline, CDR1 MNHEY and CDR2 SVGAGI. The germline V and J ends were trimmed by 0 bases and 2 bases, with 10 bases remaining between them. CDR3 length equals 15 residues.